This TCR beta chain was sequenced in a study of T cell changes during pregnancy in multiple sclerosis. Sequencing was performed with immunoSEQ multiplex PCR; in TCRdb, only in-frame clones are kept and a portion is missing. This table holds 45,000 to 55,000 clones, roughly 89% found once. Trimming stripped 0 bases from V and 3 bases from J, with 17 bases between. Germline CDR1 and CDR2: MNHNS and SASEGT. This CDR3 region has 17 residues. The sequence came from a female donor with multiple sclerosis, enrolled in a pregnancy study. The V call is TRBV6-1, the J call TRBJ1-1; possible D gene TRBD1, 5 bases. Sequencing was performed on peripheral blood, taken in the first trimester of pregnancy. The CDR3 DNA follows: TGTGCCAGCAGTGAAGCTTATCAGGGTTATAATGACACTGAAGCTTTCTTT. It specifies CASSEAYQGYNDTEAFF.